The 30 T cell receptor beta chains below come from one sample, sequenced in a study of T cells in localized non-small cell lung cancer. Sequencing was performed with immunoSEQ multiplex PCR; in TCRdb, only in-frame clones are kept and a portion is missing. The sample includes 15,000 to 20,000 clones, nearly 90% of them seen just once. Sequencing was performed on peripheral blood mononuclear cells, taken before any cancer treatment. Receptors originate from a woman aged 35 to 70 with stage III lung adenocarcinoma.

This chain joins TRBV10-3 and TRBJ1-1; D call uncertain. Germline assignment: CDR1 ENHRY and CDR2 SYGVKD. Trimming took 0 bases from V and 11 from J, leaving 10 bases between them. This CDR3 contains 12 residues. The CDR3 spells CAISESGPGAFF. CDR3 nucleotide sequence: TGTGCCATCAGTGAGTCAGGCCCCGGGGCTTTCTTT.

The gene calls are TRBV6-1 and TRBJ2-1, with D possibly TRBD2 on 5 matching bases. Trimming shortened V by 5 bases and J by 1 base, and 9 bases separated the two germline ends. CDR3 size: 14 residues. Looked up from germline, CDR1 is MNHNS and CDR2 is SASEGT. CDR3 nucleotide sequence: TGTGCCAGCAGTCCCGGGGAGTCCTACAATGAGCAGTTCTTC. Residues: CASSPGESYNEQFF.

The chain joins TRBV2 to TRBJ2-2, with TRBD2 matching over 8 bases. Trimming took 2 bases from V and 5 from J; bases not matched to a gene: 7. This CDR3 contains 16 residues. CDR1 and CDR2 (germline): SNHLY, FYNNEI. The CDR3 coding sequence is TGTGCCAGCAGTGAATATCTCGGGAGGGGTACCGGGGAGCTGTTTTTT. Translation gives CASSEYLGRGTGELFF.

This chain links TRBV2 with TRBJ1-2; D not certain. V lost 3 bases to trimming and J lost 5 bases, with 10 bases between them. CDR1 and CDR2 (germline): SNHLY, FYNNEI. CDR3 size: 13 residues. DNA of the CDR3: TGTGCCAGCAGTGACCCGTCCATATATGGCTACACCTTC. It is translated as CASSDPSIYGYTF. The variable domain in full, with the rest retrieved from reference TRBV2 and TRBJ1-2, is EPEVTQTPSHQVTQMGQEVILRCVPISNHLYFYWYRQILGQKVEFLVSFYNNEISEKSEIFDDQFSVERPDGSNFTLKIRSTKLEDSAMYFCASSDPSIYGYTFGSGTRLTVV.

The chain has TRBV5-1 and TRBJ1-1, with D maybe TRBD1 (5 bases). This CDR3 has 14 amino acids. The V and J ends lost 1 base and 1 base respectively, with 8 bases between them. CDR1 SGHRS and CDR2 YFSETQ come from the germline V gene. CDR3 amino acids: CASSLRGANTEAFF. Written as DNA, the CDR3 is TGCGCCAGCAGCTTGAGAGGGGCGAACACTGAAGCTTTCTTT.

The chain links TRBV2 to TRBJ2-3; 9 bases align to TRBD1. The V and J ends lost 4 bases and 3 bases, in that order; junction bases with no gene match: 8. The CDR3 covers 16 residues. Germline V gene sequence: CDR1 SNHLY, CDR2 FYNNEI. The CDR3 spells CASSGTGGAPTDTQYF. DNA for the CDR3: TGTGCCAGCAGTGGAACAGGGGGCGCCCCAACAGATACGCAGTATTTT.

The chain is built from TRBV2 and TRBJ1-2, with D perhaps TRBD1 (6 bases). Germline V gene sequence: CDR1 SNHLY, CDR2 FYNNEI. Trimming pared 6 bases from V and 3 bases from J, leaving 11 bases between. CDR3 length: 13 residues. CDR3 sequence reads: CASRVWTDYGYTF. The DNA of the CDR3 is TGTGCCAGCAGAGTTTGGACAGACTATGGCTACACCTTC. The complete variable domain, with remaining parts taken from reference TRBV2 and TRBJ1-2, reads EPEVTQTPSHQVTQMGQEVILRCVPISNHLYFYWYRQILGQKVEFLVSFYNNEISEKSEIFDDQFSVERPDGSNFTLKIRSTKLEDSAMYFCASRVWTDYGYTFGSGTRLTVV.

The chain couples TRBV19 to TRBJ2-7; D might be TRBD1 or TRBD2, each matching 5 bases. From germline, CDR1 is LNHDA and CDR2 SQIVND (reference sequence). Trimming removed 5 bases at V and 2 bases at J, with 13 bases between. The CDR3 is 14 amino acids. CDR3 DNA: TGTGCCAGTAGTCCCGGGACGAGCACCTACGAGCAGTACTTC. Translating it yields CASSPGTSTYEQYF. The full variable domain, with the rest looked up from reference TRBV19 and TRBJ2-7, is DGGITQSPKYLFRKEGQNVTLSCEQNLNHDAMYWYRQDPGQGLRLIYYSQIVNDFQKGDIAEGYSVSREKKESFPLTVTSAQKNPTAFYLCASSPGTSTYEQYFGPGTRLTVT.

This clone has only one observation. The V call is TRBV5-4, the J call TRBJ1-3; D might be TRBD1 (5 bases). The CDR3 has 17 amino acids. The V end lost 1 base, the J end lost 2 bases, and 16 bases lay between the germline ends. The germline gives CDR1 SGHNT, CDR2 YYREEE (reference sequence). Here the CDR3 reads CASSLSMHRGAGNTIYF. DNA of the CDR3: TGTGCCAGCAGCTTGAGTATGCATCGAGGGGCTGGAAACACCATATATTTT.

This chain connects TRBV6-4 to TRBJ2-1; 10 nucleotides match TRBD2. V was clipped by 6 bases and J by 8 bases; unmatched bases: 7. CDR1 MRHNA and CDR2 SNTAGT come from the germline V gene. The CDR3 spans 14 residues. CDR3 protein: CASSQREGRDEQFF. The CDR3 DNA reads as TGTGCCAGCAGCCAGCGGGAGGGCCGGGATGAGCAGTTCTTC.

About this clone: Other DNA sequences in the same sample also yield this CDR3. The V and J genes are TRBV7-3 and TRBJ2-1, with D perhaps assigned TRBD1 or TRBD2 (7 bases each). CDR3 length equals 15 residues. Trimming shortened V by 5 bases and J by 6 bases, and 17 bases separated the two germline ends. CDR1 SGHTA and CDR2 FQGTGA come from the germline V gene. Written as DNA, the CDR3 is TGTGCCAGCAGCACCCAGGGGGGGATGAGCAATGAGCAGTTCTTC. Residues: CASSTQGGMSNEQFF.

This clone occurred once. The CDR3 spells CAISAAGLAGDTQYF. The CDR3 coding sequence is TGTGCCATCAGTGCGGCGGGGCTAGCGGGGGATACGCAGTATTTT. This chain connects TRBV10-3 to TRBJ2-3; 9 positions agree with TRBD2. V dropped 4 bases and J dropped 6; count of bases not matched to a gene: 8. Per the germline V gene, CDR1 is ENHRY and CDR2 is SYGVKD. The CDR3 runs 15 residues.

The J gene is TRBJ1-2, the V gene TRBV30; 10 bases align to TRBD1. Germline values: CDR1 GTSNPN, CDR2 SVGIG (reference sequence). CDR3 length: 14 amino acids. J gave up 2 bases and V 4 bases, and 4 bases lay outside the gene matches. In DNA, the CDR3 is TGTGCCTGGAATCCGGGACAGGGGAACTATGGCTACACCTTC. This gives the protein CAWNPGQGNYGYTF.

V and J are TRBV18 and TRBJ2-5; D ambiguous. The ends were cut back, 0 bases at V and 5 bases at J, with 10 bases in the middle. This CDR3 contains 14 residues. The germline V gene encodes CDR1 KGHSH and CDR2 LQKENI. The CDR3 here is CASSPPLGMETQYF. For the CDR3, the DNA is TGTGCCAGCTCACCACCGTTAGGAATGGAGACCCAGTACTTC.

To note about this clone: One junction end disagrees with the germline gene, perhaps due to a read error. The chain joins TRBV27 to TRBJ2-7; D ambiguous. CDR3 length equals 11 residues. CDR1 MNHEY and CDR2 SMNVEV come from the germline V gene (reference sequence). The chain's CDR3 is CASRLRTAGHF. The CDR3 DNA is TGTGCCAGCAGGCTTCGGACGGCTGGGCACTTC.

This clone has only one observation. V usage is TRBV27 and J usage is TRBJ1-2; D is ambiguous. V was shortened by 4 bases and J by 1 base, with 13 bases between the two germline ends. Germline V gives CDR1 MNHEY, CDR2 SMNVEV (reference sequence). The CDR3 runs to 15 residues. The CDR3 DNA reads as TGTGCCAGCAGTTCCGGGCCAGGACGTAACTATGGCTACACCTTC. Translated, it gives CASSSGPGRNYGYTF.

This chain connects TRBV28 to TRBJ1-6; 8 positions match TRBD1. Germline V CDR1 and CDR2: MDHEN, SYDVKM. With V trimmed by 6 bases and J by 5 bases, 9 bases remained unmatched. This CDR3 has 16 amino acids. The CDR3 reads CASRNTGGGDNSPLHF. In nucleotides, the CDR3 is TGTGCCAGCAGAAATACAGGGGGAGGAGATAATTCACCCCTCCACTTT.

CDR3 DNA: TGCGCCAGCAGCGGGGGGACAGGGTACTACGAGCAGTACTTC. This translates into CASSGGTGYYEQYF. The V call is TRBV5-1, the J call TRBJ2-7; TRBD1 agrees at 9 bases. The germline CDR1 and CDR2 sequences are SGHRS and YFSETQ. V lost 4 bases to trimming and J lost 3 bases; unmatched junction nucleotides: 5. The CDR3 runs 14 residues.

V usage is TRBV5-5 and J usage is TRBJ1-1, with 8 bases aligning to TRBD1. The V gene end was trimmed by 4 bases and the J gene end by 5 bases; junction bases not matched to a gene: 7. Per the germline V gene, CDR1 is SGHKS and CDR2 is YYEKEE (reference sequence). The CDR3 runs to 14 residues. In DNA form, the CDR3 reads TGTGCCAGCAGCGACGACAGGGGACGGACTGAAGCTTTCTTT. This translates into CASSDDRGRTEAFF.

This clone was seen a handful of times. The J gene is TRBJ2-1, the V gene TRBV7-2; D may be TRBD1 (7 bases). V lost 5 bases and J 9 bases, leaving 20 bases between the germline ends. The CDR3 is 15 amino acids. The germline V gene has CDR1 SGHTA and CDR2 FQGNSA. Here the CDR3 reads CASSPQGGLAPEQFF. CDR3 nucleotides: TGTGCCAGCAGCCCCCAGGGGGGCCTAGCCCCTGAGCAGTTCTTC.

The CDR3 reads CASSEQLNSPLHF. The CDR3 DNA reads TGCGCCAGCAGCGAGCAGCTTAATTCACCCCTCCACTTT. The V and J genes are TRBV5-1 and TRBJ1-6; D is unresolved. V was trimmed by 4 bases and J by 6 bases, leaving 8 bases between them. Germline CDR1 and CDR2: SGHRS and YFSETQ. The CDR3 spans 13 residues.

V is TRBV11-3 and J is TRBJ1-3; D possibly corresponds to TRBD1 (5 bases). This CDR3 comprises 17 residues. Trimming stripped 5 bases from V and 4 bases from J, with 21 bases between. Per the germline V gene, CDR1 is SGHNT and CDR2 is YENEEA. The CDR3 DNA sequence: TGTGCCAGCAGCCCTCCGCCGGGACGAATTGGGGGAAACACCATATATTTT. This sequence encodes CASSPPPGRIGGNTIYF. Variable domain in full (rest from reference TRBV11-3 and TRBJ1-3): EAGVVQSPRYKIIEKKQPVAFWCNPISGHNTLYWYLQNLGQGPELLIRYENEEAVDDSQLPKDRFSAERLKGVDSTLKIQPAELGDSAVYLCASSPPPGRIGGNTIYFGEGSWLTVV.

The chain is built from TRBV6-4 and TRBJ2-3; tentative D call: TRBD2 (6 bases). Trimming removed 6 bases from V and 2 bases from J, with 21 bases in between. The germline V gene has CDR1 MRHNA and CDR2 SNTAGT. The CDR3 covers 17 residues. The CDR3: CASSGARAGTATDTQYF. CDR3 DNA: TGTGCCAGCAGCGGTGCTAGGGCGGGGACGGCCACAGATACGCAGTATTTT.

The V and J genes are TRBV7-8 and TRBJ2-7; D gene uncertain. This CDR3 has 12 amino acids. Germline V gene data show CDR1 as SGHVS and CDR2 as FQNEAQ. V was pared by 3 bases and J by 0 bases, with 3 bases between. The CDR3 DNA is TGTGCCAGCAGCTTTGACTCCTACGAGCAGTACTTC. Its protein product is CASSFDSYEQYF.

The chain carries TRBV11-2 and TRBJ2-1; D is perhaps TRBD1 (6 bases). The V gene lost 3 bases and the J gene lost 7 bases, with 10 bases spanning the gap. The germline gives CDR1 SGHAT, CDR2 FQNNGV. CDR3 length: 13 residues. The CDR3, as DNA: TGTGCCAGCAGCTTGATAAGGGGGAATGAGCAGTTCTTC. This encodes CASSLIRGNEQFF. Looking up the rest from reference TRBV11-2 and TRBJ2-1 gives the full variable domain: EAGVAQSPRYKIIEKRQSVAFWCNPISGHATLYWYQQILGQGPKLLIQFQNNGVVDDSQLPKDRFSAERLKGVDSTLKIQPAKLEDSAVYLCASSLIRGNEQFFGPGTRLTVL.

The V call is TRBV18, the J call TRBJ1-1, with a tentative D call TRBD1 (5 bases). This CDR3 contains 14 residues. V was trimmed by 0 bases and J by 5 bases, leaving 10 bases between them. Germline V lookup: CDR1 KGHSH, CDR2 LQKENI. The CDR3, as DNA: TGTGCCAGCTCACCACCACCGGGGGTTACTGAAGCTTTCTTT. This translates into CASSPPPGVTEAFF.

The chain's CDR3 is CASSLPGTSVYNEQFF. The CDR3 coding sequence is TGTGCCAGCAGCCTCCCCGGGACTAGCGTATACAATGAGCAGTTCTTC. This rearrangement joins TRBV14 to TRBJ2-1; 10 bases are a match to TRBD2. Germline trimming cut 4 bases from V and 4 bases from J; bases unmatched to any gene: 7. This CDR3 region has 16 residues. Germline lookup yields CDR1 SGHDN and CDR2 FVKESK.

The V gene is TRBV11-3, the J gene TRBJ1-5; 12 positions match TRBD1. V shed 0 bases and J 6 bases; nucleotides not matched to a gene: 3. CDR3 length: 16 residues. Germline V gives CDR1 SGHNT, CDR2 YENEEA. The CDR3 DNA sequence: TGTGCCAGCAGCTTAGATGGGACAGGGGGCGGTCAGCCCCAGCATTTT. Protein sequence: CASSLDGTGGGQPQHF. The full variable domain, rest sourced from reference TRBV11-3 and TRBJ1-5, is EAGVVQSPRYKIIEKKQPVAFWCNPISGHNTLYWYLQNLGQGPELLIRYENEEAVDDSQLPKDRFSAERLKGVDSTLKIQPAELGDSAVYLCASSLDGTGGGQPQHFGDGTRLSIL.

This chain uses TRBV18 with TRBJ1-1; D gene uncertain. The germline gives CDR1 KGHSH, CDR2 LQKENI. This CDR3 has 14 residues. V gave up 3 bases and J gave up 1 base, with 9 bases separating them. The CDR3 here is CASSPSQKNTEAFF. CDR3 coding DNA: TGTGCCAGCTCACCGTCGCAGAAGAACACTGAAGCTTTCTTT.

The V and J genes are TRBV5-1 and TRBJ1-3; D may be TRBD1 (5 bases). V gave up 4 bases and J gave up 0 bases, with 11 bases separating them. CDR3 length: 15 amino acids. Germline V gene sequence: CDR1 SGHRS, CDR2 YFSETQ. CDR3 sequence (DNA): TGCGCCAGCAGCGTGGGGGTGAGCTCTGGAAACACCATATATTTT. It specifies CASSVGVSSGNTIYF.